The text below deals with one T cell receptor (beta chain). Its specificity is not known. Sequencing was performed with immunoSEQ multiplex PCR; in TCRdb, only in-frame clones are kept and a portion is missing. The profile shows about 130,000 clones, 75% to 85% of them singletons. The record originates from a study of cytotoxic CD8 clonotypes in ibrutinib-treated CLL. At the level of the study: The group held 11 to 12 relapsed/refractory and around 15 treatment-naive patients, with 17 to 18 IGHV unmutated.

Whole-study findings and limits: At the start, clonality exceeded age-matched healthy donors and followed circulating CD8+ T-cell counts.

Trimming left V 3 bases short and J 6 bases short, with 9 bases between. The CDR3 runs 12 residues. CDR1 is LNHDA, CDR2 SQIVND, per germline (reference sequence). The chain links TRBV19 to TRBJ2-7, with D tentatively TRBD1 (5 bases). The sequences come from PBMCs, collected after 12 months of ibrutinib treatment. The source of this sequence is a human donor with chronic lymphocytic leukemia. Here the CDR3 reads CASSMPGAEQYF. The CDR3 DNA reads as TGTGCCAGTAGTATGCCTGGGGCCGAGCAGTACTTC.